Listed here are 14 T cell receptor beta chains from one sample, sequenced in a study of blood T cell repertoires in COVID-19. The assay was immunoSEQ multiplex PCR, and TCRdb's table has in-frame clones only and misses some. The sample includes some 330,000 clones, over 75% seen only once; the top ten take less than 5.5%. The source material was PBMCs or T cells enriched from blood (not recorded which). These receptors were taken from a man aged 25 to 45 who had recovered from COVID-19.

The V call is TRBV3-1 (or the pseudogene TRBV3-2), the J call TRBJ1-2; 7 bases fit TRBD1. CDR3 size: 16 residues. The germline gives CDR1 LGHDT, CDR2 YNNKEL (reference sequence). Trimming cost V 0 bases and J 1 base; bases outside gene matches: 5. CDR3 region: CASSQEGTAFNYGYTF. CDR3 nucleotide sequence: TGTGCCAGCAGCCAAGAGGGGACAGCTTTTAACTATGGCTACACCTTC.

J is TRBJ2-2 and V is TRBV5-4; 7 bases are shared with TRBD1. Trimming took 3 bases from V and 1 from J; bases not matched to a gene: 0. Germline V CDR1 and CDR2: SGHNT, YYREEE (reference sequence). This CDR3 comprises 14 residues. In nucleotides, the CDR3 is TGTGCCAGCAGCTGGGACAGGAACACCGGGGAGCTGTTTTTT. Amino acid sequence: CASSWDRNTGELFF.

The chain employs TRBV5-4 and TRBJ1-1; D is possibly TRBD1 (6 bases). Germline V lookup: CDR1 SGHNT, CDR2 YYREEE (reference sequence). V was cut by 1 base and J by 4 bases, with 14 bases left in between. The CDR3 runs to 15 residues. In DNA, the CDR3 is TGTGCCAGCAGCTTGAGGGCAGGGGAGGGCACTGAAGCTTTCTTT. As protein: CASSLRAGEGTEAFF.

The J gene is TRBJ1-3, the V gene TRBV4-1, with a tentative D call TRBD1 (5 bases). The CDR3 loop spans 16 amino acids. V was clipped by 0 bases and J by 4 bases, with 13 bases between them. CDR1 MGHRA and CDR2 YSYEKL come from the germline V gene. CDR3 sequence (DNA): TGCGCCAGCAGCCAAGATCATCCAGGGTCCGGAAACACCATATATTTT. Its protein is CASSQDHPGSGNTIYF.

CDR3 bases: TGCGCCAGCAGCTCGACAGGGCATCAGCCCCAGCATTTT. As protein: CASSSTGHQPQHF. J is TRBJ1-5 and V is TRBV5-1, with 7 positions matching TRBD1. V was pared by 3 bases and J by 5 bases, with 2 bases of the junction left unmatched. Germline assignment: CDR1 SGHRS and CDR2 YFSETQ. There are 13 residues in the CDR3.

This clone was counted once. The chain recombines TRBV10-2 with TRBJ2-7; TRBD1 is a possible D gene (5 bases). The CDR3 runs 14 residues. V was shortened by 2 bases and J by 1 base, with 9 bases between the two germline ends. Germline loops: CDR1 WSHSY, CDR2 SAAADI. The CDR3 region is CASSEQGLSYEQYF. In DNA, the CDR3 is TGCGCCAGCAGTGAGCAGGGCCTATCCTACGAGCAGTACTTC.

CDR3 in DNA: TGCAGCGCCGGACAGGGTAACTATGGCTACACCTTC. Residues: CSAGQGNYGYTF. The chain joins TRBV29-1 to TRBJ1-2; 8 nucleotides line up with TRBD1. V shed 7 bases, J shed 1 base, and the junction held 2 bases outside the gene matches. Germline lookup yields CDR1 SQVTM and CDR2 ANQGSEA. The CDR3 loop spans 12 amino acids.

The chain is built from TRBV19 and TRBJ1-1, with D tentatively TRBD1 (6 bases). The length of the CDR3 is 13 residues. V lost 10 bases to trimming and J lost 5 bases, with 17 bases between them. From germline, CDR1 is LNHDA and CDR2 SQIVND (reference sequence). The CDR3: CATTGTRGTEAFF. In nucleotides, the CDR3 is TGTGCCACCACGGGTACGAGGGGGACTGAAGCTTTCTTT.

The V call is TRBV5-5, the J call TRBJ2-2; 7 nucleotides match TRBD1. Looked up from germline, CDR1 is SGHKS and CDR2 is YYEKEE (reference sequence). This CDR3 has 16 residues. V lost 0 bases and J lost 6; bases outside the gene matches: 8. Written as DNA, the CDR3 is TGTGCCAGCAGCTTGGTGGGCCAGGGGGTCTCCGGGGAGCTGTTTTTT. Residues: CASSLVGQGVSGELFF.

The count of this clone is one. The chain links TRBV28 to TRBJ1-5; TRBD1 agrees at 7 bases. This CDR3 has 16 amino acids. The V segment lost 5 bases and the J segment 2 bases; nucleotides outside the gene matches: 9. Germline CDR1 and CDR2: MDHEN and SYDVKM. The CDR3 here is CASSPGDRAGNQPQHF. CDR3 coding DNA: TGTGCCAGCAGTCCAGGAGACAGGGCGGGCAATCAGCCCCAGCATTTT.

The rearrangement links TRBV5-1 to TRBJ2-3, with TRBD2 matching over 7 bases. This CDR3 contains 16 residues. Germline values: CDR1 SGHRS, CDR2 YFSETQ. V lost 4 bases to trimming and J lost 0 bases; unmatched junction nucleotides: 8. CDR3 DNA sequence: TGCGCCAGCAGCCTGGGGGGAGGGATGAGCACAGATACGCAGTATTTT. This codes for CASSLGGGMSTDTQYF.

This chain connects TRBV4-1 to TRBJ1-4, with unresolved D. The germline V gene encodes CDR1 MGHRA and CDR2 YSYEKL. The length of the CDR3 is 16 residues. V was cut by 0 bases and J by 0 bases, with 8 bases left in between. This CDR3 reads CASSQERQATNEKLFF. The CDR3 DNA sequence: TGCGCCAGCAGCCAAGAGCGACAAGCAACTAATGAAAAACTGTTTTTT.

This chain joins TRBV27 and TRBJ2-1; tentatively, D is TRBD1 (6 bases). Germline lookup yields CDR1 MNHEY and CDR2 SMNVEV (reference sequence). The CDR3 has 16 amino acids. V dropped 2 bases and J dropped 4 bases, with 15 bases sitting between them. CDR3 amino acids: CASSLRPGEPYNEQFF. As DNA, the CDR3 is TGTGCCAGCAGTTTAAGACCAGGGGAGCCGTACAATGAGCAGTTCTTC.

This chain connects TRBV6-5 to TRBJ1-1; maybe TRBD1 (5 bases). The germline gives CDR1 MNHEY, CDR2 SVGAGI. CDR3 size: 14 residues. The ends were cut back, 3 bases at V and 3 bases at J, with 11 bases in the middle. The CDR3 bases are TGTGCCAGCAGTTATGGGGCGCGGTACACTGAAGCTTTCTTT. Amino acid sequence: CASSYGARYTEAFF.